Following are 29 T cell receptor beta chains from one sample sequenced in a study of spatial heterogeneity in lung cancer. Study-level results: Intratumoral expanded alpha and beta TCR counts were found to track tumor mutation counts.

Regarding time point: sample taken at primary tumor resection. TCRdb reanalysed the 5' RACE reads using MiXCR and keeps one entry per CDR3 protein. The sample includes a few thousand distinct CDR3 sequences, roughly 7% of them seen just once. Their antigen targets remain unknown. The sequences come from lung tumor tissue, collected at surgery. The origin of the receptors is a male donor with early-stage non-small cell lung cancer.

This clonotype was seen at least ten times. The CDR3 nucleotides are TGCGCCAGCAGCTTGGGGATCACTAGAATCGGGGAGCTGTTTTTT. Translating gives CASSLGITRIGELFF. The chain employs TRBV5-1 and TRBJ2-2; D possibly corresponds to TRBD2 (5 bases). Germline-derived CDR1 and CDR2 are SGHRS and YFSETQ. CDR3 size: 15 residues. V lost 0 bases, J lost 7 bases, and 13 bases lay in between.

This clonotype was detected ten times or more. The rearrangement uses TRBV20-1 and TRBJ2-3; a weak D match, TRBD1 (7 bases). V was trimmed by 5 bases and J by 3 bases, leaving 15 bases between them. Germline V gene data show CDR1 as DFQATT and CDR2 as SNEGSKA (reference sequence). CDR3 length: 14 amino acids. Here the CDR3 reads CSAPWRGRTDTQYF. CDR3 DNA sequence: TGCAGTGCTCCGTGGAGGGGGCGGACAGATACGCAGTATTTT.

In its sample, this clonotype was seen many times. The chain links TRBV27 to TRBJ1-2; TRBD1 is a possible D gene (5 bases). The germline CDR1 and CDR2 sequences are MNHEY and SMNVEV (reference sequence). Between the trimmed V and J ends, which lost 2 bases and 6 bases, there was a span of 7 bases. The CDR3 has 12 residues. CDR3 loop: CASSLKGHGYTF. The CDR3 coding sequence is TGTGCCAGCAGTTTAAAGGGACATGGCTACACCTTC.

This clonotype ranks as medium-sized. The chain links TRBV29-1 to TRBJ1-4, with a weak D call TRBD1 (6 bases). The CDR3 spans 12 residues. V lost 6 bases to trimming and J lost 4 bases, with 9 bases between them. Germline V lookup: CDR1 SQVTM, CDR2 ANQGSEA. This CDR3 reads CSVQGYNEKLFF. Here the CDR3 DNA reads TGCAGCGTCCAGGGGTATAATGAAAAACTGTTTTTT.

This clonotype was recorded at least ten times. The CDR3 nucleotides read TGTGCCACCAGCAGACGGGGACGGAACAATCAGCCCCAGCATTTT. Its protein product is CATSRRGRNNQPQHF. The chain is built from TRBV15 and TRBJ1-5; D is perhaps TRBD1 (5 bases). The CDR3 runs 15 residues. Trimming took off 2 bases at V and 3 bases at J, with 11 bases between the two ends. Germline CDR1 is LNHNV and CDR2 is YYDKDF (reference sequence).

In its sample, this clonotype ranks as medium-sized (0.01 to 0.1%). The chain employs TRBV12-3 or TRBV12-4 and TRBJ1-2; unclear D gene. The CDR3 consists of 15 residues. Deletions cut 1 base from V and 5 bases from J, with 14 bases between. CDR3 in DNA: TGTGCCAGCAGTTTAGGTCGAGAGTACAGATATGGCTACACCTTC. It yields the protein CASSLGREYRYGYTF.

This clonotype was recorded many times. The chain couples TRBV13 to TRBJ1-5, with 9 bases matching TRBD1. In germline, CDR1 is PRHDT, CDR2 FYEKMQ (reference sequence). Germline trimming cut 6 bases from V and 6 bases from J; bases unmatched to any gene: 21. This CDR3 contains 19 residues. The CDR3 loop is CASSGSRDREKEGVQPQHF. CDR3 bases: TGTGCCAGCAGTGGTTCAAGGGACAGGGAGAAGGAGGGTGTTCAGCCCCAGCATTTT. Drawing the rest from reference TRBV13 and TRBJ1-5, the complete variable domain is AAGVIQSPRHLIKEKRETATLKCYPIPRHDTVYWYQQGPGQDPQFLISFYEKMQSDKGSIPDRFSAQQFSDYHSELNMSSLELGDSALYFCASSGSRDREKEGVQPQHFGDGTRLSIL.

This clonotype was counted ten times or more. J is TRBJ1-2 and V is TRBV6-2 or TRBV6-3; D not resolved. Germline V gene lookup returns CDR1 MNHEY and CDR2 SVGEGT. The CDR3 has 14 amino acids. Trimming shortened V by 4 bases and J by 4 bases, and 13 bases separated the two germline ends. The CDR3 region is CASSWVRGPYGYTF. The CDR3 region has the DNA TGTGCCAGCAGTTGGGTTCGGGGTCCCTATGGCTACACCTTC.

This clonotype was seen at least ten times. The chain links TRBV24-1 to TRBJ2-3, with 8 bases matching TRBD2. V lost 9 bases to trimming and J lost 5 bases; unmatched junction nucleotides: 6. Germline-derived CDR1 and CDR2 are KGHDR and SFDVKD. The CDR3 spans 13 residues. The CDR3, as DNA: TGTGCCACCTCCGGGGGGGCTAGAGATACGCAGTATTTT. Residues: CATSGGARDTQYF.

This clonotype is labeled as medium-sized. V and J are TRBV6-1 and TRBJ2-5, with D possibly TRBD2 on 7 matching bases. The CDR3 is 17 residues long. Germline CDR1 reads MNHNS; CDR2 reads SASEGT. The V end lost 3 bases, the J end lost 3 bases, and 20 bases lay between the germline ends. The CDR3 loop reads CASSEGLDGGAKETQYF. DNA for the CDR3: TGTGCCAGCAGTGAGGGCCTCGATGGGGGGGCGAAAGAGACCCAGTACTTC.

This clonotype was found many times. The rearrangement links TRBV9 to TRBJ1-2; the match to TRBD1 covers 9 bases. J lost 4 bases, V lost 0 bases, and 7 bases had no gene match. The CDR3 is 16 residues long. Germline values: CDR1 SGDLS, CDR2 YYNGEE. CDR3 region: CASSVGLGQGGYGYTF. CDR3 bases: TGTGCCAGCAGCGTAGGTTTGGGACAGGGAGGCTATGGCTACACCTTC.

Relative to its sample, this clonotype is medium-sized. The V gene is TRBV5-1, the J gene TRBJ2-5, with D possibly matching TRBD2 (6 bases). This CDR3 region has 19 residues. Trimming pared 0 bases from V and 0 bases from J, leaving 21 bases between. In germline, CDR1 is SGHRS, CDR2 YFSETQ. CDR3 sequence reads: CASSLVPPGGAGYQETQYF. The CDR3 nucleotides are TGCGCCAGCAGCTTGGTACCCCCTGGAGGGGCAGGGTACCAAGAGACCCAGTACTTC.

This clonotype is categorized as medium-sized. This chain joins TRBV20-1 and TRBJ1-2; 9 positions agree with TRBD1. Germline V CDR1 and CDR2: DFQATT, SNEGSKA (reference sequence). This CDR3 has 13 amino acids. The trim removed 7 bases at V and 3 bases at J, leaving 6 bases unmatched. The CDR3 bases are TGCAGTGTCTCGGACAGGGGAGACTATGGCTACACCTTC. Translation gives CSVSDRGDYGYTF.

This clonotype was observed many times. This chain joins TRBV6-2 or TRBV6-3 and TRBJ2-2; D call uncertain. Trimming pared 1 base from V and 3 bases from J, leaving 15 bases between. Germline CDR1 and CDR2: MNHEY and SVGEGT. The CDR3 length is 17 residues. CDR3 DNA sequence: TGTGCCAGCAGTTACTTTCGGCGGTCGGCGGACACCGGGGAGCTGTTTTTT. Its translation: CASSYFRRSADTGELFF.

By share, this clonotype counts as medium-sized. The CDR3 sequence is CASVGSDKYGYTF. DNA of the CDR3: TGTGCCAGCGTAGGGTCGGATAAGTATGGCTACACCTTC. The gene calls are TRBV6-1 and TRBJ1-2; D is uncertain. The CDR3 contains 13 residues. Germline CDR1 is MNHNS and CDR2 is SASEGT. The V and J ends lost 8 bases and 5 bases respectively, with 15 bases between them.

This clonotype is categorized as medium-sized (0.01 to 0.1%). The V gene is TRBV24-1, the J gene TRBJ1-3, with D possibly being TRBD1 (5 bases). V lost 3 bases and J lost 5, with 10 bases in between. The CDR3 loop spans 14 amino acids. Germline V CDR1 and CDR2: KGHDR, SFDVKD. The CDR3 coding sequence is TGTGCCACCAGTGATGGGGCCATGAGAAACACCATATATTTT. It yields the protein CATSDGAMRNTIYF.

Judged by abundance, this clonotype is medium-sized. The chain joins TRBV7-2 to TRBJ2-7; 8 bases match TRBD2. V dropped 4 bases and J dropped 2; count of bases not matched to a gene: 7. The CDR3 is 15 amino acids. Germline assignment: CDR1 SGHTA and CDR2 FQGNSA. The CDR3 DNA reads TGTGCCAGCAGCTGGTTGGGCGGGGGGACCTACGAGCAGTACTTC. Translation gives CASSWLGGGTYEQYF.

By share, this clonotype counts as medium-sized. The chain carries TRBV7-2 and TRBJ2-3, with no clear D. CDR3 length: 16 residues. With 2 bases removed from V and 2 bases from J, the gap between germline ends came to 14 bases. Germline lookup yields CDR1 SGHTA and CDR2 FQGNSA. The CDR3 DNA follows: TGTGCCAGCAGCTTAAGCTTAGGAGTCCCCACAGATACGCAGTATTTT. Its translation is CASSLSLGVPTDTQYF.

This chain joins TRBV7-9 and TRBJ2-2, with D perhaps matching TRBD2 (6 bases). The CDR3 spans 17 residues. V lost 1 base, J lost 0 bases, and 12 bases lay in between. CDR1 is SEHNR and CDR2 is FQNEAQ in the germline V gene (reference sequence). The CDR3 reads CASSLGSAGSNTGELFF. CDR3 DNA: TGTGCCAGCAGCTTAGGGAGCGCGGGATCGAACACCGGGGAGCTGTTTTTT.

By frequency in the sample, this clonotype is medium-sized (0.01 to 0.1%). This chain links TRBV28 with TRBJ2-2; D may be TRBD2 (5 bases). The germline V and J ends were trimmed by 9 bases and 1 base, with 15 bases remaining between them. Germline-derived CDR1 and CDR2 are MDHEN and SYDVKM. The CDR3 loop spans 15 amino acids. Here the CDR3 DNA reads TGTGCCAGTCACGAGTATCGGGGGAACACCGGGGAGCTGTTTTTT. This codes for CASHEYRGNTGELFF.

This clonotype was observed at least ten times. The V and J genes are TRBV6-5 and TRBJ2-3; 14 positions match TRBD2. V trimming: 8 bases; J trimming: 7 bases; junction bases outside the gene matches: 14. CDR1 and CDR2 from the germline V gene are MNHEY and SVGAGI. CDR3 size: 17 residues. The CDR3 spells CASGRGGTSGGGNTQYF. Written as DNA, the CDR3 is TGTGCCAGCGGGAGGGGTGGGACTAGCGGGGGAGGAAATACGCAGTATTTT.

The chain carries TRBV11-2 and TRBJ2-1; 7 bases match TRBD2. The CDR3 contains 15 residues. The trim removed 1 base at V and 8 bases at J, leaving 8 bases unmatched. Per germline, CDR1 SGHAT and CDR2 FQNNGV. CDR3 sequence (DNA): TGTGCCAGCAGCTTAGTTGCGGGAGTGTTGGATGAGCAGTTCTTC. This gives the protein CASSLVAGVLDEQFF. Full variable domain (remainder filled in from reference TRBV11-2 and TRBJ2-1): EAGVAQSPRYKIIEKRQSVAFWCNPISGHATLYWYQQILGQGPKLLIQFQNNGVVDDSQLPKDRFSAERLKGVDSTLKIQPAKLEDSAVYLCASSLVAGVLDEQFFGPGTRLTVL.

By share, this clonotype counts as medium-sized. The chain employs TRBV5-4 and TRBJ2-1, with D maybe TRBD1 (6 bases). Germline CDR1 SGHNT, CDR2 YYREEE (reference sequence). This CDR3 contains 15 residues. Trimming shortened V by 0 bases and J by 4 bases, and 11 bases separated the two germline ends. The CDR3 nucleotides read TGTGCCAGCAGCTTGGGACAGGCAGCATACAATGAGCAGTTCTTC. Residues: CASSLGQAAYNEQFF.

The chain combines TRBV9 with TRBJ2-1, with 8 bases that match TRBD2. This CDR3 comprises 15 residues. The ends lost 0 bases at V and 5 bases at J; junction bases unmatched: 4. Germline V CDR1 and CDR2: SGDLS, YYNGEE. The CDR3, as DNA: TGTGCCAGCAGCGTAGGGACTAGCAGGGACAATGAGCAGTTCTTC. This gives the protein CASSVGTSRDNEQFF.

Relative to its sample, this clonotype is medium-sized. The chain combines TRBV28 with TRBJ2-5, with D hard to call. Deletions cut 6 bases from V and 2 bases from J, with 4 bases between. The CDR3 has 11 amino acids. Germline V gives CDR1 MDHEN, CDR2 SYDVKM. The DNA of the CDR3 is TGTGCCAGCAGGCGACAAGAGACCCAGTACTTC. Amino acid sequence: CASRRQETQYF.

This clonotype was seen at least ten times. The chain uses TRBV6-2 or TRBV6-3 and TRBJ2-5; TRBD2 aligns across 14 bases. With 4 bases clipped from V and 1 base from J, the junction kept 2 bases outside the gene matches. Germline-derived CDR1 and CDR2 are MNHEY and SVGEGT. The CDR3 has 16 amino acids. The CDR3 DNA sequence: TGTGCCAGCAGTTCGACTAGCGGGAGGGCCCAAGAGACCCAGTACTTC. Amino acids: CASSSTSGRAQETQYF.

This clonotype turned up a few times. This chain joins TRBV5-1 and TRBJ2-5, with D tentatively TRBD1 (5 bases). The V gene's germline CDR1 is SGHRS and CDR2 YFSETQ. Trimming removed 2 bases at V and 5 bases at J, with 16 bases between. The CDR3 extends over 15 amino acids. This CDR3 reads CASSFSTDWMETQYF. The CDR3, as DNA: TGCGCCAGCAGCTTCTCGACAGACTGGATGGAGACCCAGTACTTC.

This clonotype was picked up a small number of times. This chain connects TRBV5-1 to TRBJ2-7, with 9 bases identical to TRBD1. The CDR3 runs 16 residues. In germline, CDR1 is SGHRS, CDR2 YFSETQ. Trimming cost V 0 bases and J 1 base; bases outside gene matches: 5. The CDR3 DNA is TGCGCCAGCAGCTTGGGAATACAGGGGGCGTCCTACGAGCAGTACTTC. It codes for CASSLGIQGASYEQYF.

This chain connects TRBV12-3 or TRBV12-4 to TRBJ2-3, with TRBD2 matching over 7 bases. The CDR3 has 16 amino acids. V was pared by 5 bases and J by 0 bases, with 8 bases of the junction left unmatched. As DNA, the CDR3 is TGTGCCAGCAGTCATCAAGCGGGGAGTAGCACAGATACGCAGTATTTT. Its translation is CASSHQAGSSTDTQYF.